The clone carrying this TCR beta chain has only one observation. What it binds is unknown. This CDR3 contains 14 residues. Trimming shortened V by 2 bases and J by 12 bases, and 19 bases separated the two germline ends. CDR1 and CDR2 (germline): MNHNS, SASEGT. This specimen comes from a study of OX40 agonist ivuxolimab in advanced cancers. In the study overall: Males comprised 70% to 90% of the group, whose mean age was approximately 60 years (range about 20 to 90). Study conclusions and caveats: In the 0.1 to 3.0 mg/kg range, CD4+ and CD8+ blood T cells had expanded clonally by week 6. Expanded clones were, on average, more numerous among CD8+ T cells than CD4+.

Autoimmune disease history or systemic immunosuppression disqualified patients. Here immunoSEQ multiplex PCR was the method, and the copy in TCRdb shows in-frame clones only, minus some. The sample includes over 100,000 clones, 80% to 90% seen only once; the top ten take under 0.7%. This material consisted of CD4+ or CD8+ T cells sorted from blood, taken in a trial of the OX40 agonist ivuxolimab. The clonotype originates from an adult with an advanced solid tumor such as melanoma, head and neck, liver or kidney cancer. This chain uses TRBV6-1 with TRBJ1-2; D call uncertain. This CDR3 reads CASSESRPGGSDTF. The DNA of the CDR3 is TGTGCCAGCAGTGAATCCAGGCCGGGAGGGTCGGACACCTTC.